This entry lists 30 T cell receptor beta chains sequenced from one sample in a study of cytomegalovirus exposure and HLA in healthy donors. In the PCR, 60 Vbeta and 13 Jbeta primers were used. TCRdb keeps only in-frame clones here, not all; method: immunoSEQ multiplex PCR. Seen here are roughly 110,000 clones, roughly 71% observed once, and the top ten hold about 8.6%. The sequenced material came from PBMCs. These receptors originate from a young man in good health and CMV-seropositive.

This clone was recorded only once. The chain joins TRBV2 to TRBJ2-2, with D uncertain. The CDR3 contains 13 residues. Germline CDR1 and CDR2: SNHLY and FYNNEI. Deletions cut 4 bases from V and 7 bases from J, with 10 bases between. The CDR3 reads CASSAGQLGELFF. CDR3 nucleotides: TGTGCCAGCAGTGCAGGCCAGCTCGGGGAGCTGTTTTTT.

The V and J genes are TRBV13 and TRBJ2-3; D gene uncertain. Trimming took 5 bases from V and 0 from J, leaving 6 bases between them. Per germline, CDR1 PRHDT and CDR2 FYEKMQ (reference sequence). The CDR3 is 13 amino acids. Here the CDR3 DNA reads TGTGCCAGCAGCCTCCTGAGCACAGATACGCAGTATTTT. It yields the protein CASSLLSTDTQYF.

CDR3 nucleotide sequence: TGTGCCAGCAGTACGCTAGCGGGGGCGGATGAGCAGTTCTTC. It is translated as CASSTLAGADEQFF. V and J are TRBV6-1 and TRBJ2-1, with 10 bases fitting TRBD2. Germline V gene lookup returns CDR1 MNHNS and CDR2 SASEGT. V lost 5 bases to trimming and J lost 8 bases; unmatched junction nucleotides: 6. The CDR3 loop spans 14 amino acids.

The chain carries TRBV11-3 and TRBJ2-1; D perhaps matches TRBD1 (6 bases). CDR1 is SGHNT and CDR2 is YENEEA in the germline V gene. The V end lost 5 bases, the J end lost 4 bases, and 15 bases lay between the germline ends. CDR3 size: 15 residues. This CDR3 reads CASSPGTNDYNEQFF. The CDR3 DNA follows: TGTGCCAGCAGCCCCGGGACAAACGATTACAATGAGCAGTTCTTC.

V is TRBV5-1 and J is TRBJ2-3; possible D gene TRBD2, 6 bases. V was cut by 2 bases and J by 2 bases, with 12 bases left in between. Germline lookup yields CDR1 SGHRS and CDR2 YFSETQ. The CDR3 consists of 15 residues. In nucleotides, the CDR3 is TGCGCCAGCAGCTTCGGAGGGGACCACACAGATACGCAGTATTTT. Amino acids: CASSFGGDHTDTQYF.

This chain connects TRBV7-9 to TRBJ1-3, with 9 bases that match TRBD1. The CDR3 length is 15 residues. The germline V gene encodes CDR1 SEHNR and CDR2 FQNEAQ (reference sequence). V lost 5 bases, J lost 2 bases, and 4 bases stayed unmatched. CDR3 sequence: CASSSRDRAGNTIYF. In nucleotides, the CDR3 is TGTGCCAGCAGCAGCCGGGACAGGGCTGGAAACACCATATATTTT. Full variable domain (rest looked up from reference TRBV7-9 and TRBJ1-3): DTGVSQNPRHKITKRGQNVTFRCDPISEHNRLYWYRQTLGQGPEFLTYFQNEAQLEKSRLLSDRFSAERPKGSFSTLEIQRTEQGDSAMYLCASSSRDRAGNTIYFGEGSWLTVV.

This clone was seen only a few times. In DNA, the CDR3 is TGCGCCAGCAGCTGGGACACCTCGAACACCGGGGAGCTGTTTTTT. Amino acids: CASSWDTSNTGELFF. The chain couples TRBV5-1 to TRBJ2-2; the D gene is possibly TRBD1 (6 bases). CDR1 SGHRS and CDR2 YFSETQ come from the germline V gene. V lost 3 bases, J lost 0 bases, and 9 bases lay in between. This CDR3 contains 15 residues.

This chain uses TRBV23-1 with TRBJ2-7; 9 bases are shared with TRBD1. TRBV23-1 carries the ORF label, with uncertain function. V gave up 4 bases and J gave up 2 bases; unmatched junction bases: 6. This CDR3 comprises 15 residues. This CDR3 is CASSPPGTGPYEQYV. The CDR3 region has the DNA TGCGCCAGCAGTCCGCCCGGGACAGGGCCCTACGAGCAGTACGTC.

The chain carries TRBV19 and TRBJ1-4; the match to TRBD1 covers 7 bases. Germline V gene data show CDR1 as LNHDA and CDR2 as SQIVND (reference sequence). The CDR3 runs 16 residues. Losses at the gene ends were 8 bases for V and 4 bases for J; bases not matched to a gene: 13. The CDR3 DNA sequence: TGTGCCAGTTCGCGGACAGGCCAGCTGGTTAATGAAAAACTGTTTTTT. Encoded protein: CASSRTGQLVNEKLFF.

This clone has only one observation. The CDR3 sequence: CASSFVLTDTQYF. For the CDR3, the DNA is TGTGCCAGCAGCTTCGTTTTAACAGATACGCAGTATTTT. V and J are TRBV11-2 and TRBJ2-3; no clear D gene. This CDR3 region has 13 residues. The V gene's germline CDR1 is SGHAT and CDR2 FQNNGV. V was trimmed by 3 bases and J by 3 bases, leaving 7 bases between them.

The table lists this clone with a few counts. The rearrangement links TRBV5-6 to TRBJ2-5, with a tentative D call TRBD2 (6 bases). Per germline, CDR1 SGHDT and CDR2 YYEEEE. CDR3 length equals 14 residues. V lost 0 bases and J lost 5, with 11 bases in between. In nucleotides, the CDR3 is TGTGCCAGCAGCTTGGTGCGGGGTAGGGAGACCCAGTACTTC. Translated, it gives CASSLVRGRETQYF.

This chain links TRBV7-3 with TRBJ1-5; D is uncertain. This CDR3 contains 13 residues. Trimming cost V 5 bases and J 3 bases, with 8 bases left between them. Germline lookup yields CDR1 SGHTA and CDR2 FQGTGA. CDR3: CASSAWPNQPQHF. CDR3 bases: TGTGCCAGCAGCGCCTGGCCCAATCAGCCCCAGCATTTT.

The rearrangement joins TRBV11-2 to TRBJ1-2; the match to TRBD1 covers 9 bases. The V gene's germline CDR1 is SGHAT and CDR2 FQNNGV. V dropped 5 bases and J dropped 5; count of bases not matched to a gene: 12. The CDR3 covers 16 residues. The CDR3 spells CASSPPRGQGQYGYTF. The CDR3 coding sequence is TGTGCCAGCAGCCCACCTCGAGGACAGGGGCAGTATGGCTACACCTTC.

The chain carries TRBV15 and TRBJ1-4; D unclear. Germline-derived CDR1 and CDR2 are LNHNV and YYDKDF (reference sequence). CDR3 length: 13 residues. Trimming left V 5 bases short and J 7 bases short, with 11 bases between. CDR3 in DNA: TGTGCCACCAGCGGCGGACTGTTTGAAAAACTGTTTTTT. Encoded protein: CATSGGLFEKLFF.

This rearrangement joins TRBV28 to TRBJ2-1; tentatively, D is TRBD1 (5 bases). The CDR3 is 13 amino acids. V was shortened by 8 bases and J by 2 bases, with 10 bases between the two germline ends. CDR1 is MDHEN, CDR2 SYDVKM, per germline. For the CDR3, the DNA is TGTGCCAGCGGGGCAGTCACCTACAATGAGCAGTTCTTC. Translation gives CASGAVTYNEQFF.

The V gene is TRBV6-5, the J gene TRBJ2-5, with D perhaps TRBD1 (5 bases). Trimming removed 11 bases from V and 2 bases from J, with 18 bases in between. The CDR3 consists of 14 residues. CDR1 and CDR2 from the germline V gene are MNHEY and SVGAGI. The CDR3 region has the DNA TGTGCCGGCTCAATGGGGCAGGAGCAAGAGACCCAGTACTTC. It is translated as CAGSMGQEQETQYF.

The CDR3 DNA reads as TGTGCCAGCACGTTCGGGGGGACAGGGGCCTACGAGCAGTACTTC. Its translation: CASTFGGTGAYEQYF. The J gene is TRBJ2-7, the V gene TRBV6-6, with 10 bases identical to TRBD1. Per the germline V gene, CDR1 is MNHNY and CDR2 is SVGAGI (reference sequence). With V trimmed by 7 bases and J by 2 bases, 8 bases remained unmatched. The CDR3 has 15 amino acids.

The chain carries TRBV7-9 and TRBJ2-6; 7 positions match TRBD2. The ends lost 3 bases at V and 0 bases at J; junction bases unmatched: 11. The CDR3 length is 19 residues. CDR1 and CDR2 from the germline V gene are SEHNR and FQNEAQ (reference sequence). The CDR3 sequence: CASSLRAAGTISGANVLTF. CDR3 nucleotide sequence: TGTGCCAGCAGCTTGAGGGCAGCAGGGACTATCTCTGGGGCCAACGTCCTGACTTTC.

The gene calls are TRBV6-5 and TRBJ2-3; a weak D match, TRBD2 (6 bases). The CDR3 covers 14 residues. Germline V lookup: CDR1 MNHEY, CDR2 SVGAGI. The ends were cut back, 0 bases at V and 6 bases at J, with 10 bases in the middle. For the CDR3, the DNA is TGTGCCAGCAGTTACTCGGAGGGGTTCGATACGCAGTATTTT. It specifies CASSYSEGFDTQYF.

This clone was counted only a few times. The chain uses TRBV11-3 and TRBJ2-5; perhaps TRBD1 as D (6 bases). V was cut by 8 bases and J by 2 bases, with 12 bases left in between. Germline CDR1 is SGHNT and CDR2 is YENEEA. The CDR3 loop spans 13 amino acids. CDR3 loop: CASAGALQETQYF. The CDR3 DNA is TGTGCCAGCGCAGGGGCCCTACAAGAGACCCAGTACTTC.

The CDR3 loop is CASSQDPAGVANTGELFF. The CDR3 nucleotides are TGCGCCAGCAGCCAAGATCCAGCGGGGGTGGCGAACACCGGGGAGCTGTTTTTT. The chain uses TRBV4-1 and TRBJ2-2; 8 positions agree with TRBD2. CDR1 is MGHRA, CDR2 YSYEKL, per germline. The CDR3 covers 18 residues. Germline trimming cut 0 bases from V and 0 bases from J; bases unmatched to any gene: 6.

The chain joins TRBV11-3 to TRBJ2-1; D is possibly TRBD1 (5 bases). The germline V gene has CDR1 SGHNT and CDR2 YENEEA. The CDR3 length is 15 residues. Trimming cost V 3 bases and J 3 bases, with 12 bases left between them. The chain's CDR3 is CASSFRVSHYNEQFF. The CDR3, as DNA: TGTGCCAGCAGCTTCAGGGTTAGTCACTACAATGAGCAGTTCTTC.

The V call is TRBV27, the J call TRBJ2-1, with 11 bases matching TRBD2. This CDR3 comprises 14 residues. Unmatched junction bases numbered 6, after V lost 6 bases and J lost 8 bases. Per the germline V gene, CDR1 is MNHEY and CDR2 is SMNVEV (reference sequence). The DNA for the CDR3 is TGTGCCAGCAGGCGTAGCGGGGGGGCGTATGAGCAGTTCTTC. Translated: CASRRSGGAYEQFF.

The chain carries TRBV4-1 and TRBJ1-1, with D uncertain. Trimming shortened V by 1 base and J by 2 bases, and 5 bases separated the two germline ends. Germline lookup yields CDR1 MGHRA and CDR2 YSYEKL. The CDR3 is 13 residues long. CDR3 DNA sequence: TGCGCCAGCAGCCAAGTTACTAACACTGAAGCTTTCTTT. Its protein product is CASSQVTNTEAFF.

The V and J genes are TRBV2 and TRBJ1-6, with a possible D match to TRBD1 (5 bases). This CDR3 comprises 15 residues. V was pared by 4 bases and J by 6 bases, with 13 bases between. The germline V gene has CDR1 SNHLY and CDR2 FYNNEI. CDR3 region: CASSVQGSGNSPLHF. CDR3 DNA sequence: TGTGCCAGCAGTGTGCAGGGATCGGGTAATTCACCCCTCCACTTT.

The chain combines TRBV29-1 with TRBJ2-2; the match to TRBD2 covers 9 bases. V lost 4 bases and J lost 3; bases outside the gene matches: 6. Germline V gene sequence: CDR1 SQVTM, CDR2 ANQGSEA. CDR3 length: 15 residues. Written as DNA, the CDR3 is TGCAGCGTTGCCCCGCGGGGGGGGGACACCGGGGAGCTGTTTTTT. It specifies CSVAPRGGDTGELFF.

This chain connects TRBV27 to TRBJ1-5, with D hard to call. V was pared by 2 bases and J by 0 bases, with 11 bases between. The germline V gene encodes CDR1 MNHEY and CDR2 SMNVEV (reference sequence). The CDR3 extends over 16 amino acids. The CDR3 is CASSLRGIYSNQPQHF. DNA of the CDR3: TGTGCCAGCAGTTTAAGAGGGATATATAGCAATCAGCCCCAGCATTTT.

The chain carries TRBV2 and TRBJ1-1; no clear D gene. The CDR3 runs to 15 residues. Trimming shortened V by 3 bases and J by 5 bases, and 16 bases separated the two germline ends. Germline V gene data show CDR1 as SNHLY and CDR2 as FYNNEI. The CDR3 loop reads CASSDGIRKVTEAFF. The CDR3 coding sequence is TGTGCCAGCAGTGACGGGATCAGGAAGGTAACTGAAGCTTTCTTT.

This chain joins TRBV5-1 and TRBJ2-2; TRBD2 matches at 13 bases. From germline, CDR1 is SGHRS and CDR2 YFSETQ. After removal of 0 bases from V and 5 bases from J, the junction contained 4 bases not matched to a gene. This CDR3 spans 17 amino acids. CDR3 region: CASSLERLAGGTGELFF. CDR3 nucleotides: TGCGCCAGCAGCTTGGAGCGACTAGCGGGAGGTACCGGGGAGCTGTTTTTT. Full variable domain (outside the CDR3, taken from reference TRBV5-1 and TRBJ2-2): KAGVTQTPRYLIKTRGQQVTLSCSPISGHRSVSWYQQTPGQGLQFLFEYFSETQRNKGNFPGRFSGRQFSNSRSEMNVSTLELGDSALYLCASSLERLAGGTGELFFGEGSRLTVL.

This clone has just a few counts. J is TRBJ2-1 and V is TRBV2, with 11 positions matching TRBD2. Germline V gives CDR1 SNHLY, CDR2 FYNNEI. The CDR3 runs 18 residues. V lost 7 bases, J lost 2 bases, and 13 bases stayed unmatched. CDR3 residues: CASTTLAGAAAAYNEQFF. CDR3 sequence (DNA): TGTGCCAGCACTACACTAGCGGGGGCGGCCGCTGCCTACAATGAGCAGTTCTTC. Together with reference TRBV2 and TRBJ2-1, the CDR3 gives the full variable domain: EPEVTQTPSHQVTQMGQEVILRCVPISNHLYFYWYRQILGQKVEFLVSFYNNEISEKSEIFDDQFSVERPDGSNFTLKIRSTKLEDSAMYFCASTTLAGAAAAYNEQFFGPGTRLTVL.